Listed below are T cell receptor beta chains from one sample, sequenced in a study of cytotoxic CD8 clonotypes in ibrutinib-treated CLL. Repertoires were generated with immunoSEQ multiplex PCR, while TCRdb's copy carries only in-frame clones and drops some. The data show 9,500 to 15,000 clones, 60% to 80% seen once. The source material was PBMCs, sampled before ibrutinib treatment. Receptor source: a human donor with chronic lymphocytic leukemia. Both conserved end residues are part of each CDR3. The D gene is left open where the match is weak. Part of the rows lack a size; the others show once, few, many or a class for expanded clones.

V: TRBV28
size: few
J: TRBJ2-7
D: TRBD1
DNA: TGTGCCAGCGGGGACAGGGGAGGTTGGGACGAGCAGTACTTC
CDR3: CASGDRGGWDEQYF

V: TRBV4-1
size: .
J: TRBJ1-2
D: .
DNA: TGCGCCAGCACCCCATTAGGAGGGGTGAAAAACTATGGCTACACCTTC
CDR3: CASTPLGGVKNYGYTF

V: TRBV7-8
size: .
J: TRBJ1-2
D: TRBD1
DNA: TGTGCCAGCAGCAGCGGGACAGGGGATGGCTACACCTTC
CDR3: CASSSGTGDGYTF

V: TRBV15
size: .
J: TRBJ1-1
D: .
DNA: TGTGCCACCAGCAGAGGTGGTTGGGGCTTTGAAGCTTTCTTT
CDR3: CATSRGGWGFEAFF

V: TRBV1
size: .
J: TRBJ1-1
D: .
DNA: TGCACCAGCAGCCATCCCTGGGGGAGACAGGGGTGTGGAACTGAAGCTTTCTTT
CDR3: CTSSHPWGRQGCGTEAFF

V: TRBV11-2
size: .
J: TRBJ1-2
D: TRBD1
DNA: TGTGCCAGCAGCCCTATCGACAGGGCCAGCTTC
CDR3: CASSPIDRASF

V: TRBV6-1
size: .
J: TRBJ2-7
D: TRBD1
DNA: TGTGCCAGCAGTCTCCGGACAGGGATCGACGAGCAGTACTTC
CDR3: CASSLRTGIDEQYF

V: TRBV6-1
size: few
J: TRBJ1-5
D: .
DNA: TGTGCCAGCACCGGAGGCAATCAGCCCCAGCATTTT
CDR3: CASTGGNQPQHF

V: TRBV7-2
size: .
J: TRBJ1-1
D: TRBD1
DNA: TGTGCCAGCAGCCGACAGGGGGCGGTGAACACTGAAGCTTTCTTT
CDR3: CASSRQGAVNTEAFF

V: TRBV10-2
size: .
J: TRBJ2-3
D: .
DNA: TGCGCCAGCAGTGAGGGGGGGAGAACAGATACGCAGTATTTT
CDR3: CASSEGGRTDTQYF

V: TRBV5-1
size: few
J: TRBJ1-4
D: .
DNA: TGCGCCAGCAGCTTGACGAGGGAAAAACTGTTTTTT
CDR3: CASSLTREKLFF

V: TRBV5-4
size: .
J: TRBJ2-5
D: TRBD2
DNA: TGTGCCAGCAGCCGGGAGGCTTTCCAAGAGACCCAGTACTTC
CDR3: CASSREAFQETQYF

V: TRBV28
size: .
J: TRBJ1-1
D: TRBD1
DNA: TGTGCCAGCAGTCTCCGACAGGGGTGGGGACGGACTGAAGCTTTCTTT
CDR3: CASSLRQGWGRTEAFF

V: TRBV4-2
size: medium-sized
J: TRBJ2-7
D: TRBD1
DNA: TGTGCCAGCAGTCCTGACAGGGGGGGCGAGCAGTACTTC
CDR3: CASSPDRGGEQYF

V: TRBV27
size: .
J: TRBJ1-6
D: .
DNA: TGTGCCAGCAGTTTATTGGGGGGGGTCTATAATTCACCCCTCCACTTT
CDR3: CASSLLGGVYNSPLHF

V: TRBV10-3
size: few
J: TRBJ2-7
D: TRBD1
DNA: TGTGCCATAAGCCAATGGGGCGCCGGGACAGGGGGGTACGAGCAGTACTTC
CDR3: CAISQWGAGTGGYEQYF

V: TRBV19
size: .
J: TRBJ2-3
D: .
DNA: TGTGCCAGTAGTTCCGTAGGAGATACGCAGTATTTT
CDR3: CASSSVGDTQYF

V: TRBV5-1
size: .
J: TRBJ2-2
D: .
DNA: TGCGCCAGCAGCTTGCAGGGTAGTACCGGGGAGCTGTTTTTT
CDR3: CASSLQGSTGELFF

V: TRBV2
size: .
J: TRBJ1-3
D: .
DNA: TGTGCCAGCACAGTCTATCCTGGAAACACCATATATTTT
CDR3: CASTVYPGNTIYF

V: TRBV2
size: .
J: TRBJ1-1
D: TRBD1
DNA: TGTGCCAGCAGTGACCCTGACAGGGGTTTCACTGAAGCTTTCTTT
CDR3: CASSDPDRGFTEAFF

V: TRBV7-9
size: .
J: TRBJ1-5
D: .
DNA: TGTGCCAGCAGCTTAGAGGGGATGAGCAATCAGCCCCAGCATTTT
CDR3: CASSLEGMSNQPQHF

V: TRBV10-2
size: .
J: TRBJ1-2
D: TRBD1
DNA: TGCGCCAGCAGTGACATAGCCACGGGACAGGGCTACACCTTC
CDR3: CASSDIATGQGYTF

V: TRBV7-9
size: .
J: TRBJ2-3
D: .
DNA: TGTGCCAGCAGCTTAGGGACTAGCACAGATACGCAGTATTTT
CDR3: CASSLGTSTDTQYF

V: TRBV7-2
size: .
J: TRBJ2-3
D: TRBD1
DNA: TGTGCCAGCAGCCTCGGCCGGGGACAGGGAGTAGATACGCAGTATTTT
CDR3: CASSLGRGQGVDTQYF